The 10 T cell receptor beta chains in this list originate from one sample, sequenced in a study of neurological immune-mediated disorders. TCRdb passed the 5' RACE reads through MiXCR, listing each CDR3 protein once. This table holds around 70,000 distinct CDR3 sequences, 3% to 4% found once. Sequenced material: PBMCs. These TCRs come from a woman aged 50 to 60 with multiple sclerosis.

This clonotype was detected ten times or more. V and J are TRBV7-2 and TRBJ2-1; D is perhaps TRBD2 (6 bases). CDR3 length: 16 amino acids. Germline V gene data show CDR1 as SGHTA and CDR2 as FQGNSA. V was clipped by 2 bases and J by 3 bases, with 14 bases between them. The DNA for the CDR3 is TGTGCCAGCAGCTTAACGGGGACTCGAAGCTACAATGAGCAGTTCTTC. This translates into CASSLTGTRSYNEQFF.

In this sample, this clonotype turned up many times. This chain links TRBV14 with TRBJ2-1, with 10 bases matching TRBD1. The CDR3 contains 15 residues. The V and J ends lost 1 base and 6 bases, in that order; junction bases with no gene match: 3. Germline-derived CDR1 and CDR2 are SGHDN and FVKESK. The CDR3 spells CASSQVGTGVNEQFF. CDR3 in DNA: TGTGCCAGCAGCCAAGTAGGGACAGGGGTCAATGAGCAGTTCTTC.

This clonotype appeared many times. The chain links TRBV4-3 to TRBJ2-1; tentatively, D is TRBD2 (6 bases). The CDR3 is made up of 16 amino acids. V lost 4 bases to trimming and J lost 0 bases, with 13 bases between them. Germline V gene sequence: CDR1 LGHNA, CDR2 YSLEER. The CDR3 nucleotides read TGCGCCAGCAGCCTTAGTGCGGGGTTCTCCTACAATGAGCAGTTCTTC. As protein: CASSLSAGFSYNEQFF.

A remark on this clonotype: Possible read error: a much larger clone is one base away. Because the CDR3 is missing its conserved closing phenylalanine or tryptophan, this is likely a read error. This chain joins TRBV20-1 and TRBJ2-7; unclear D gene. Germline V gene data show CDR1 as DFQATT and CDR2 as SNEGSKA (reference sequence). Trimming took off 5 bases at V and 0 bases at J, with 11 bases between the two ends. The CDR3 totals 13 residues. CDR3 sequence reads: CSAPPSYSYEQYC. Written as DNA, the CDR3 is TGCAGTGCTCCGCCAAGTTACTCCTACGAGCAGTACTGC.

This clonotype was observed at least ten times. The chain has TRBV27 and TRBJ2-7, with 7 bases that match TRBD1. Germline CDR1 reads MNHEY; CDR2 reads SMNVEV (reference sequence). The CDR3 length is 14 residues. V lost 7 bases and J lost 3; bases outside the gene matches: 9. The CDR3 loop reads CASKLMGQNYEQYF. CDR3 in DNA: TGTGCCAGCAAACTTATGGGACAGAACTACGAGCAGTACTTC.

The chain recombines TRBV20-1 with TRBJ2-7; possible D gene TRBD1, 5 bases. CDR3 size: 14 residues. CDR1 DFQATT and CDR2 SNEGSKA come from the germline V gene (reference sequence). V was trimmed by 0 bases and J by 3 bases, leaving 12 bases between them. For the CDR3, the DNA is TGCAGTGCTAGAGACGACAGTCTCCACTACGAGCAGTACTTC. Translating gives CSARDDSLHYEQYF.

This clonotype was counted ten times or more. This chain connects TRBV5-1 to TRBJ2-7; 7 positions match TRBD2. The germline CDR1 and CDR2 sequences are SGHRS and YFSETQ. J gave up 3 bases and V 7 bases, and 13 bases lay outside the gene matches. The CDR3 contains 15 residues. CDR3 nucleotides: TGCGCCAGCCGGTATGCCGGGAGGACGGACTACGAGCAGTACTTC. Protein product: CASRYAGRTDYEQYF.

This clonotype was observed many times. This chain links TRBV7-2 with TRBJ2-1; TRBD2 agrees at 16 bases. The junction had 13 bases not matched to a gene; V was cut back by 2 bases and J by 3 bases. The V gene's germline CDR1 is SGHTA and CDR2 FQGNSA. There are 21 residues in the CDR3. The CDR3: CASSLLSGTSGRVLNYNEQFF. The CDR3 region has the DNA TGTGCCAGCAGCTTACTTTCCGGGACTAGCGGGAGGGTACTCAACTACAATGAGCAGTTCTTC.

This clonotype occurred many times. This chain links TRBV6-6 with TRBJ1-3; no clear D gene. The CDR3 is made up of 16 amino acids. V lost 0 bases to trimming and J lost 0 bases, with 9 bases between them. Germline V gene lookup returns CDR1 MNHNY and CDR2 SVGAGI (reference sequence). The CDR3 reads CASSYSREASGNTIYF. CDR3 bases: TGTGCCAGCAGTTACTCGAGGGAGGCCTCTGGAAACACCATATATTTT.

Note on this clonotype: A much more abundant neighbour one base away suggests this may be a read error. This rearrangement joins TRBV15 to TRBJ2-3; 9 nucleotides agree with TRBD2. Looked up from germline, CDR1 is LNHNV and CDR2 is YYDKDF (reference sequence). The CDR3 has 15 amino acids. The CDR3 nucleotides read TGTACCACCAGCAGAGTGCGGGGGGGCCCGGATACGCAGTATTTT. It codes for CTTSRVRGGPDTQYF.